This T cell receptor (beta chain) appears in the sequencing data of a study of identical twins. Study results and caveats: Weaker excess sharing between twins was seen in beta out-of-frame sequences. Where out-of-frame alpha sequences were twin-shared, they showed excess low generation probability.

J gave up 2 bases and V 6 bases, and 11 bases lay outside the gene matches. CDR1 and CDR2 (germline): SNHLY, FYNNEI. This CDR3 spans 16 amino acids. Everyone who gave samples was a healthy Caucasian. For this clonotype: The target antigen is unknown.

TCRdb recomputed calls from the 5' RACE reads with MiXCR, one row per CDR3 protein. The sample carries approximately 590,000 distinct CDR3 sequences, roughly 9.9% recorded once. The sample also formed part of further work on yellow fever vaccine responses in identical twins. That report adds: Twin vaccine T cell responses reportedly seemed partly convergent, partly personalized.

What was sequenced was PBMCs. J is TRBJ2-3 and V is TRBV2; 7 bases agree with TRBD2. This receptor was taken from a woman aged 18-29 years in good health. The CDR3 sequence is CASRSTSVYNTDTQYF. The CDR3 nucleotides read TGTGCCAGCAGGAGTACTAGCGTATATAACACAGATACGCAGTATTTT.